The next 8 T cell receptor beta chains were all read from a single sample in a study of cytomegalovirus exposure and HLA in healthy donors. The primer mix had 60 Vbeta and 13 Jbeta primers. Measured with immunoSEQ multiplex PCR; TCRdb has only the in-frame clones, and not every one. The sample has about 96,000 clones, and its top ten clones hold around 3.4%. Input material: PBMCs. Every receptor here comes from a woman aged 25-40 years in good health and CMV-seronegative.

This sequence joins TRBV6-5 and TRBJ1-5, with TRBD1 identical over 9 bases. V shed 5 bases, J shed 7 bases, and the junction held 6 bases outside the gene matches. The germline gives CDR1 MNHEY, CDR2 SVGAGI. The CDR3 runs to 14 residues. The CDR3 protein is CASSRDRDGQPQHF. CDR3 sequence (DNA): TGTGCCAGCAGTCGGGACAGGGATGGCCAGCCCCAGCATTTT.

The chain joins TRBV29-1 to TRBJ2-7, with D hard to call. This CDR3 has 11 residues. Germline-derived CDR1 and CDR2 are SQVTM and ANQGSEA. Trimming shortened V by 4 bases and J by 2 bases, and 6 bases separated the two germline ends. CDR3 DNA: TGCAGCGTTGGACTTACCTACGAGCAGTACTTC. Translated: CSVGLTYEQYF.

This chain links TRBV7-9 with TRBJ1-1; no definite D call. The germline CDR1 and CDR2 sequences are SEHNR and FQNEAQ (reference sequence). The CDR3 consists of 13 residues. V was pared by 1 base and J by 4 bases, with 7 bases between. The CDR3 here is CASSLGTSTEAFF. The CDR3 DNA reads as TGTGCCAGCAGCTTAGGCACAAGCACTGAAGCTTTCTTT.

J is TRBJ2-7 and V is TRBV9; 10 nucleotides line up with TRBD2. V was pared by 0 bases and J by 1 base, with 1 base of the junction left unmatched. CDR3 size: 15 residues. Germline-derived CDR1 and CDR2 are SGDLS and YYNGEE. CDR3: CASSVGTSGSYEQYF. DNA of the CDR3: TGTGCCAGCAGCGTAGGGACTAGCGGATCCTACGAGCAGTACTTC.

The chain is built from TRBV11-1 and TRBJ2-1, with 8 bases matching TRBD2. Germline V gene sequence: CDR1 SGHAT, CDR2 FQDESV (reference sequence). The CDR3 totals 13 residues. The junction had 1 base not matched to a gene; V was cut back by 3 bases and J by 6 bases. The CDR3 DNA sequence: TGTGCCAGCAGCTTGGGACTAGTCAATGAGCAGTTCTTC. Encoded protein: CASSLGLVNEQFF.

V and J are TRBV7-8 and TRBJ2-1, with D possibly matching TRBD1 (5 bases). V lost 3 bases, J lost 0 bases, and 12 bases lay in between. The length of the CDR3 is 16 residues. Per germline, CDR1 SGHVS and CDR2 FQNEAQ. The CDR3 region has the DNA TGTGCCAGCAGCTTGACAGCGCCTAGCTCCTACAATGAGCAGTTCTTC. It translates to CASSLTAPSSYNEQFF.

This chain connects TRBV2 to TRBJ1-3; D call uncertain. Trimming left V 3 bases short and J 0 bases short, with 9 bases between. The CDR3 extends over 15 amino acids. Per the germline V gene, CDR1 is SNHLY and CDR2 is FYNNEI. CDR3 in amino acids: CASSEDSSSGNTIYF. Written as DNA, the CDR3 is TGTGCCAGCAGTGAGGACTCCTCCTCTGGAAACACCATATATTTT.

The CDR3 reads CASSLRQVLSQPQHF. Here the CDR3 DNA reads TGTGCCAGCAGTTTAAGGCAGGTCCTCAGTCAGCCCCAGCATTTT. The chain uses TRBV28 and TRBJ1-5; unclear D gene. Germline CDR1 reads MDHEN; CDR2 reads SYDVKM. The ends were cut back, 2 bases at V and 6 bases at J, with 14 bases in the middle. This CDR3 is built from 15 residues.